One sample yielded the 7 T cell receptor beta chains listed below, sequenced in a study of cytomegalovirus exposure and HLA in healthy donors (TCRdb year 2017). Libraries were prepared through the immunoSEQ multiplex PCR assay. For the multiplex PCR, a mixture combining 60 forward primers for TCR Vbeta segments and 13 reverse primers for TCR Jbeta segments was used. The table comes from immuneACCESS by way of TCRdb, which keeps in-frame sequences with V and J called. Part of the clones is missing from these tables; in studies checked, under half for an unresolved V gene and the rest for unknown reasons. A total of 250,000 to 350,000 clones appear in this sample, approximately 90% of them only once. The ten largest account for about 2% of the sample. Specimen: PBMCs. The receptors originated from a woman aged 18-35 years in good health and CMV-seronegative.

CDR3 amino acids: CASRPRGNEQFF. CDR3 DNA: TGTGCCAGCAGACCGCGGGGGAATGAGCAGTTCTTC. The chain combines TRBV6-5 with TRBJ2-1, with 7 bases that match TRBD2. Looked up from germline, CDR1 is MNHEY and CDR2 is SVGAGI. The CDR3 length is 12 residues. Trimming took 6 bases from V and 7 from J; bases not matched to a gene: 3.

The chain carries TRBV9 and TRBJ2-5, with 7 nucleotides matching TRBD2. The germline gives CDR1 SGDLS, CDR2 YYNGEE. V lost 0 bases, J lost 5 bases, and 13 bases stayed unmatched. The CDR3 is 17 residues long. CDR3 in amino acids: CASSVGSLGGLRETQYF. CDR3 DNA: TGTGCCAGCAGCGTAGGATCCCTGGGAGGGCTGAGGGAGACCCAGTACTTC.

In this sample, this clone turned up once. The chain recombines TRBV5-1 with TRBJ2-1, with 7 bases identical to TRBD2. The CDR3 spans 14 residues. The germline gives CDR1 SGHRS, CDR2 YFSETQ. The junction had 3 bases not matched to a gene; V was cut back by 4 bases and J by 2 bases. The CDR3 region is CASSGGVAYNEQFF. The DNA for the CDR3 is TGCGCCAGCAGCGGGGGGGTTGCCTACAATGAGCAGTTCTTC.

The V and J genes are TRBV20-1 and TRBJ2-3; D remains unclear. V lost 1 base, J lost 6 bases, and 5 bases lay in between. Germline V lookup: CDR1 DFQATT, CDR2 SNEGSKA (reference sequence). This CDR3 has 11 amino acids. CDR3 region: CSARVGDTQYF. The CDR3 DNA is TGCAGTGCTAGAGTGGGCGATACGCAGTATTTT.

The J gene is TRBJ2-7, the V gene TRBV5-4; possible D gene TRBD2, 7 bases. CDR1 is SGHNT and CDR2 is YYREEE in the germline V gene (reference sequence). CDR3 length: 15 amino acids. V was pared by 5 bases and J by 1 base, with 16 bases between. The CDR3 here is CASSEGGAQSYEQYF. The CDR3 region has the DNA TGTGCCAGCAGTGAAGGGGGGGCGCAGTCCTACGAGCAGTACTTC.

This clone was observed once. The chain links TRBV6-5 to TRBJ1-1; the match to TRBD1 covers 9 bases. Germline V CDR1 and CDR2: MNHEY, SVGAGI. With V trimmed by 10 bases and J by 5 bases, 5 bases remained unmatched. This CDR3 region has 12 residues. CDR3 DNA: TGTGCCACACAGGGGGCGAGGACTGAAGCTTTCTTT. Translating it yields CATQGARTEAFF.

The V and J genes are TRBV6-5 and TRBJ2-3, with 8 bases aligning to TRBD2. CDR3 size: 15 residues. Germline assignment: CDR1 MNHEY and CDR2 SVGAGI. J was trimmed by 4 bases and V by 6 bases; bases with no gene match: 9. In nucleotides, the CDR3 is TGTGCCAGCAGCCTCGGGGGGGCCCTCGCAGATACGCAGTATTTT. The encoded protein is CASSLGGALADTQYF.